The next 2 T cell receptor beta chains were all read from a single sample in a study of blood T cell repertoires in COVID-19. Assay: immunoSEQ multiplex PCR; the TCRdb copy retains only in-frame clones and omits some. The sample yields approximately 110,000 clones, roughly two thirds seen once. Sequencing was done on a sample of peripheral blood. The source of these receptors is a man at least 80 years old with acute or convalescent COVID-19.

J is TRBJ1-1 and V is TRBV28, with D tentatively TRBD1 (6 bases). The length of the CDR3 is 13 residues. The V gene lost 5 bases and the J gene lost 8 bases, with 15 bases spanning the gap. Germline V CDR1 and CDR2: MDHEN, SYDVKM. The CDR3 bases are TGTGCCAGCAGTCCAGCGGGACACGGGGAAGCTTTCTTT. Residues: CASSPAGHGEAFF.

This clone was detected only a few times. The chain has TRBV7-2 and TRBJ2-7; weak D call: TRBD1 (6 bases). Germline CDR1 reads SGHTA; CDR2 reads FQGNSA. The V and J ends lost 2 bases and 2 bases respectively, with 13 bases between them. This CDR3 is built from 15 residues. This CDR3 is CASSLWGPGAYEQYF. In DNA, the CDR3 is TGTGCCAGCAGCTTATGGGGCCCAGGGGCCTACGAGCAGTACTTC.